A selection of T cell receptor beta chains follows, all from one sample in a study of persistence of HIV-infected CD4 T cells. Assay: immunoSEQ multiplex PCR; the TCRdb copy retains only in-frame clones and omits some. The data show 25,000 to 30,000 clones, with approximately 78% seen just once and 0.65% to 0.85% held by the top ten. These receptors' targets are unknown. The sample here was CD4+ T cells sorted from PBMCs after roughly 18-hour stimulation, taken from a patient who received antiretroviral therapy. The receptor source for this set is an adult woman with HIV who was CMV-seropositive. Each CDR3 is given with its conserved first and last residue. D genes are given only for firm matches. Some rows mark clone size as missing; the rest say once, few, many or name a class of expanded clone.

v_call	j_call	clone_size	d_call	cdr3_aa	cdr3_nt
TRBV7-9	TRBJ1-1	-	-	CASSAKTGTLNTEAFF	TGTGCCAGCAGCGCCAAAACCGGGACATTGAACACTGAAGCTTTCTTT
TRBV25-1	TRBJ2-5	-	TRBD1	CASSELSWAGGETQYF	TGTGCCAGCAGTGAATTATCCTGGGCAGGGGGAGAGACCCAGTACTTC
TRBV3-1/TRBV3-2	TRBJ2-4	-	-	CASSPSAAVVGIQYF	TGTGCCAGCAGCCCGAGCGCCGCCGTAGTGGGCATTCAGTACTTC
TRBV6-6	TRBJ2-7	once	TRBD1	CASSWGQGKTYEQYF	TGTGCCAGCAGTTGGGGACAGGGGAAGACCTACGAGCAGTACTTC
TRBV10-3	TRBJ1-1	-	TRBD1	CAITLGARGQDLTEAFF	TGTGCCATCACGCTGGGAGCCCGCGGACAGGATCTCACTGAAGCTTTCTTT
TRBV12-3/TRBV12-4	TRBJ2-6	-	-	CASSLGANVLTF	TGTGCCAGCAGTTTAGGGGCCAACGTCCTGACTTTC
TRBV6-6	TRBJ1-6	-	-	CASSYSNSPLHF	TGTGCCAGCAGTTACTCGAATTCACCCCTCCACTTT
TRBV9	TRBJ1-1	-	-	CASSVTANTEAFF	TGTGCCAGCAGCGTAACAGCGAACACTGAAGCTTTCTTT
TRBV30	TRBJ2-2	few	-	CAWIPGFYTGELFF	TGTGCCTGGATTCCTGGCTTCTACACCGGGGAGCTGTTTTTT
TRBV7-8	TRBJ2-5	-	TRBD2	CASSLFGLAGGQETQYF	TGTGCCAGCAGCCTCTTCGGACTAGCGGGGGGCCAAGAGACCCAGTACTTC
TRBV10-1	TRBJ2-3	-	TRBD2	CASSNEPGLAGGLVYF	TGCGCCAGCAGCAACGAGCCGGGACTAGCGGGGGGCCTGGTGTATTTT
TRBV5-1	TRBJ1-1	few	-	CASSLGSTTEAFF	TGCGCCAGCAGCTTGGGATCCACAACAGAAGCTTTCTTT
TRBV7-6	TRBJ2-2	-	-	CASSFQGGYTGELFF	TGTGCCAGCAGCTTTCAGGGGGGCTACACCGGGGAGCTGTTTTTT
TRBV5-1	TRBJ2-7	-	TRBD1	CASSWGQFGTYEQYF	TGCGCCAGCAGCTGGGGACAGTTCGGGACCTACGAGCAGTACTTC
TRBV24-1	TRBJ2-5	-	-	CATSDLGGRTQYF	TGTGCCACCAGTGATTTGGGGGGCCGGACCCAGTACTTC
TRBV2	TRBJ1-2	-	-	CASIPGRKGSYTF	TGTGCCAGCATCCCGGGCCGAAAAGGAAGCTACACCTTC
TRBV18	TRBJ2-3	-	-	CASSPRQAISTDTQYF	TGTGCCAGCTCACCCCGACAGGCCATTAGCACAGATACGCAGTATTTT
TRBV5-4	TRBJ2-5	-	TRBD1	CASSLGQGLSETQYF	TGTGCCAGCAGCTTAGGACAGGGATTATCAGAGACCCAGTACTTC
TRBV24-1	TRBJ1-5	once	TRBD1	CATKDRGSQPQHF	TGTGCCACCAAAGACAGGGGGAGTCAGCCCCAGCATTTT
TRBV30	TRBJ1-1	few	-	CAWTRDMNTEAFF	TGTGCCTGGACCCGGGACATGAACACTGAAGCTTTCTTT
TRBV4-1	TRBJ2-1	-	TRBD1	CASSQGQYNEQFF	TGCGCCAGCAGCCAGGGACAGTACAATGAGCAGTTCTTC
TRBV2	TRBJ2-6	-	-	CASIQLGVTGANVLTF	TGTGCCAGCATCCAGTTGGGGGTCACTGGGGCCAACGTCCTGACTTTC
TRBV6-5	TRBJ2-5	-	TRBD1	CASSYQGAQGETQYF	TGTGCCAGCAGTTACCAGGGGGCGCAGGGGGAGACCCAGTACTTC
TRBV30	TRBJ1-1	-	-	CAWSHNTEAFF	TGTGCCTGGAGTCACAACACTGAAGCTTTCTTT